The 2 T cell receptor beta chains below come from one sample, sequenced in a study of blood T cell repertoires in COVID-19. Clones were read by immunoSEQ multiplex PCR, and TCRdb kept only the in-frame ones, dropping some. This table holds about 180,000 clones, over 80% found once. Specimen: peripheral blood. Receptors originate from a woman aged 50 to 60 with acute or convalescent COVID-19.

This clone was recorded once. This rearrangement joins TRBV9 to TRBJ2-7; 9 nucleotides agree with TRBD1. Trimming removed 0 bases from V and 3 bases from J; junction bases left unmatched: 7. Germline loops: CDR1 SGDLS, CDR2 YYNGEE. CDR3 length: 16 amino acids. CDR3 nucleotides: TGTGCCAGCAGCGTAGGAATGGGACAGGGTGGCTACGAGCAGTACTTC. Its translation: CASSVGMGQGGYEQYF.

The rearrangement uses TRBV27 and TRBJ2-1; 8 bases line up with TRBD2. CDR3 length equals 16 residues. Germline CDR1 and CDR2: MNHEY and SMNVEV (reference sequence). With V trimmed by 2 bases and J by 10 bases, 13 bases remained unmatched. The CDR3 loop is CASSLRQTSGFAEQFF. The CDR3 DNA reads as TGTGCCAGCAGTTTACGCCAAACTAGCGGATTCGCGGAGCAGTTCTTC.